These T cell receptor beta chains were read from a single sample in a study of blood T cell repertoires in COVID-19. Sequenced by immunoSEQ multiplex PCR; TCRdb stores in-frame clones only, minus some. Among under 150,000 clones, roughly 79% were seen once, and the ten largest hold 10% to 14%. Sequencing was performed on peripheral blood. These receptors all come from a human donor in a cohort sampled during active COVID-19. The CDR3 runs from the conserved cysteine through the conserved F or W. The D gene is left open where the match is weak. A row's size may be missing; if present it is once, few, many or a size class.

d_gene	v_gene	j_gene	abundance	CDR3nt	CDR3aa
TRBD1	TRBV7-9	TRBJ2-2	.	TGTGCCAGCAGCACCCCCGGGACAGGGTACACCGGGGAGCTGTTTTTT	CASSTPGTGYTGELFF
.	TRBV2	TRBJ1-1	.	TGTGCCAGCCCGCTCGGAGCCAACACTGAAGCTTTCTTT	CASPLGANTEAFF
.	TRBV9	TRBJ1-2	once	TGTGCCAGCAGCGTAGGTGGGGCCGCAAAATTTAACTATGGCTACACCTTC	CASSVGGAAKFNYGYTF
TRBD1	TRBV24-1	TRBJ1-2	few	TGTGCCACCAGTGATTTCGACAGGGACTATGGCTACACCTTC	CATSDFDRDYGYTF
.	TRBV27	TRBJ2-7	.	TGTGCCAGCAGTTTCGGCAGGACATACTACGAGCAGTACTTC	CASSFGRTYYEQYF
.	TRBV30	TRBJ2-1	.	TGTGCCTGGAGTTTGAGCTCCTACAATGAGCAGTTCTTC	CAWSLSSYNEQFF
TRBD1	TRBV18	TRBJ2-4	.	TGTGCCAGCGCGGACAGGACAGCCAAAAACATTCAGTACTTC	CASADRTAKNIQYF
.	TRBV7-9	TRBJ2-5	.	TGTGCCAGCAGCCTCCCGGGGGGCCCGGAGACCCAGTACTTC	CASSLPGGPETQYF
TRBD1	TRBV4-1	TRBJ2-5	.	TGCGCCAGCAGCCTAGGACAGGGGGCGTGGGAGCGAGAGACCCAGTACTTC	CASSLGQGAWERETQYF
TRBD2	TRBV7-3	TRBJ2-1	.	TGTGCCAGCAGCTTAATGCCTAGCGGGACTAGCTCCTACAATGAGCAGTTCTTC	CASSLMPSGTSSYNEQFF
TRBD2	TRBV7-6	TRBJ2-1	once	TGTGCCAGCAGCCCGAGGACTAGCGGGGGGGCAACCTACAATGAGCAGTTCTTC	CASSPRTSGGATYNEQFF
TRBD2	TRBV18	TRBJ2-1	.	TGTGCCAGCCAGACTAGCGGGGGGGCGGATGAGCAGTTCTTC	CASQTSGGADEQFF
.	TRBV4-2	TRBJ2-3	.	TGTGCCAGCAGCCAAGAGGTAACGGCAGATACGCAGTATTTT	CASSQEVTADTQYF
.	TRBV11-2	TRBJ1-1	.	TGTGCCAGCAGCTCCCCGGTTGTGATGAACACTGAAGCTTTCTTT	CASSSPVVMNTEAFF
TRBD2	TRBV11-2	TRBJ2-5	.	TGTGCCAGCAGCTTGTCTAGCGGGGGAGAGACCCAGTACTTC	CASSLSSGGETQYF
.	TRBV11-2	TRBJ2-7	.	TGTGCCAGCAGTCGTTCAGGGCCCTACGAGCAGTACTTC	CASSRSGPYEQYF
.	TRBV5-1	TRBJ1-2	once	TGCGCCAGCAGCTTGGAGGCAGGCTGGGGCTACACCTTC	CASSLEAGWGYTF
TRBD1	TRBV15	TRBJ1-4	few	TGTGCCACCAGCAGGGGGACAGGGCTAGGTGAAAAACTGTTTTTT	CATSRGTGLGEKLFF